This T cell receptor beta chain was sequenced during a study of blood T cell repertoires in COVID-19 (dated by TCRdb to about 2020). Turning to the overall study: Samples covering the acute and convalescent phases of COVID-19 were provided by collaborators in the United States, Italy and Spain. The material from the prospective study consisted of cDNA or gDNA derived from T cells, B-cell-depleted T cells, or PBMCs. Deeply sampled blood TCRbeta repertoires from subjects exposed to, actively infected with, or recovered from COVID-19 were included in the dataset. The repertoires were made available in a free public database intended to serve as a resource for research on the immune response to SARS-CoV-2. Samples came from the ongoing ImmuneRACE study (first 160 participants) plus 1,254 subjects from 6 global collaborators. Nearly every sample came with metadata listing a de-identified subject ID, COVID-19 status, age in years and sex. Where available, HLA class I and class II types were obtained from metadata supplied by the sample provider rather than from assay-based typing.

In regard to this clone: Its antigen has not been determined. Base quality data are lacking; no much larger clone is found one base away.

Findings and caveats that apply to the study as a whole: Clinical and demographic metadata were provided uncurated, with the amount varying by source and participant.

TCRbeta CDR3 regions were amplified from genomic DNA by means of the immunoSEQ Assay, a bias-controlled multiplex PCR. Per the authors' processing: The number of nucleated cells in each sample was estimated from the amplification of reference gene primers within the assay. To quantify the absolute abundance of each unique TCRbeta CDR3 rearrangement, sequence reads were collapsed and filtered. Productive Simpson clonality was computed per sample as the square root of Simpson's diversity index over productive rearrangements. Imported from immuneACCESS, the table was reduced by TCRdb to in-frame sequences with V and J called. These copies leave out some clones; in studies compared against another copy, an unresolved V gene accounts for under half, and the cause of the remainder is not known. V and J calls and clone size come straight from that table; D and trimming were deduced from the DNA. Counted in this sample were a few hundred thousand clones; approximately 89% of them appeared once. The biggest ten clones account for less than 5% of the sample.

A second Seattle source provided samples from volunteer blood donors who had recovered from COVID-19. The collaborating institutions used their own protocols to collect whole blood in K2EDTA tubes. For TCRbeta analysis, collaborator samples were shipped as frozen whole blood, as isolated PBMCs, or as DNA extracted from either sample type. Including the terminal cysteine and phenylalanine, the CDR3 comprises 17 residues. Only the CDR3 DNA is retained, 51 bases long and in frame from the first base. Relative to germline, V is missing 2 bases and J is missing 1 base, with 7 bases of the junction outside any gene match. Based on the germline V gene (reference sequence), the CDR1 and CDR2 sequences are LGHDT and YNNKEL.

The sample was peripheral blood. This sequence was found in a woman aged 40 to 50 who had recovered from COVID-19. This receptor chain uses TRBV3-1 (or the pseudogene TRBV3-2) and TRBJ1-3; 8 junctional bases match TRBD1. In nucleotide form, the sequence is TGTGCCAGCAGCCAAACTGTTCAGGGGGCTTCTGGAAACACCATATATTTT. This is translated as CASSQTVQGASGNTIYF.